At least ten counts were recorded for the clone carrying this T cell receptor beta chain. What it binds is not known. This CDR3 region has 16 residues. The germline V gene has CDR1 MNHEY and CDR2 SMNVEV (reference sequence). V was trimmed by 5 bases and J by 0 bases, leaving 16 bases between them. The data originate from a study of T-cell reconstitution after alpha-beta-depleted transplantation in children. Regarding the study as a whole: Reportedly, roughly two months post-transplant, alpha-beta T cells arose from several hundred expanded graft clones. At the one-year point after transplant, T-cell counts and TCRbeta diversity were found to come mostly from T cells that had been newly produced. Surviving recipient T cells and thymic progenitors underlay high day-60 TCRbeta diversity in some patients.

Molecular barcoding with unique molecular identifiers was used for the TCRbeta library. TCRdb reanalysed the PCR reads using MiXCR and keeps one entry per CDR3 protein. This repertoire shows 200,000 to 250,000 distinct CDR3 sequences, approximately 10% found once; its top ten account for 25% to 30%. The rearrangement joins TRBV27 to TRBJ1-1; no firm D call. The clonotype was recovered from a child less than two years old with acute myeloid leukemia, due to receive a stem cell transplant. The sample consisted of PBMCs, taken before TCRalphabeta/CD19-depleted stem cell transplant. The CDR3 protein is CASSPYRPFVNTEAFF. For the CDR3, the DNA is TGTGCCAGCAGTCCCTACCGCCCGTTTGTGAACACTGAAGCTTTCTTT.